This T cell receptor beta chain was sequenced during a study of TIL therapy for anti-PD-1-resistant metastatic lung cancer. Time point defined: pre-treatment sample, taken before nivolumab and TIL therapy. The length of the CDR3 is 16 residues. The ends lost 0 bases at V and 2 bases at J; junction bases unmatched: 7. Germline CDR1 and CDR2: SGHRS and YFSETQ. Sequencing used immunoSEQ v3. Using immunoSEQ multiplex PCR, the repertoire was profiled, and TCRdb retains in-frame clones only, with some absent. The data hold tens of thousands of clones, with roughly 66% observed a single time. This material consisted of blood, taken at baseline. The receptor comes from a person aged 25 to 80 with non-small cell lung cancer. This chain links TRBV5-1 with TRBJ1-2; 7 bases match TRBD1. CDR3 protein: CASSLDARGDNYGYTF. CDR3 coding DNA: TGCGCCAGCAGCTTGGACGCCAGGGGGGACAACTATGGCTACACCTTC.